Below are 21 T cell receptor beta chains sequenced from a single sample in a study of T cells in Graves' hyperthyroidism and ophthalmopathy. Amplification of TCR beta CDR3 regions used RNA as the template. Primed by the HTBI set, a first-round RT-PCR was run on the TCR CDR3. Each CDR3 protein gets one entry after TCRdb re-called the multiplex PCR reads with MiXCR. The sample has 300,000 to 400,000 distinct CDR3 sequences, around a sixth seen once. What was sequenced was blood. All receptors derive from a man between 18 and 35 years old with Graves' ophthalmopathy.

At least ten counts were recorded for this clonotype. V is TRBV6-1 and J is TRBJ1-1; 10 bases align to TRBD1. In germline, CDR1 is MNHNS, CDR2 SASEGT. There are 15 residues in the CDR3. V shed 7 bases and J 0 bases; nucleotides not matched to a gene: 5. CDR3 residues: CASTWDRGMNTEAFF. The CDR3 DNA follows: TGTGCCAGCACCTGGGACAGGGGCATGAACACTGAAGCTTTCTTT.

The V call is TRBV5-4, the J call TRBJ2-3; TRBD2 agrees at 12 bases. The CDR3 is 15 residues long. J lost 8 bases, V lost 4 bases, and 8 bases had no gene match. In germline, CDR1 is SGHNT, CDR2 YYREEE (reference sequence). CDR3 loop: CASSGLAGRAGTQYF. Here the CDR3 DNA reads TGTGCCAGCAGCGGACTAGCGGGAAGGGCTGGTACGCAGTATTTT.

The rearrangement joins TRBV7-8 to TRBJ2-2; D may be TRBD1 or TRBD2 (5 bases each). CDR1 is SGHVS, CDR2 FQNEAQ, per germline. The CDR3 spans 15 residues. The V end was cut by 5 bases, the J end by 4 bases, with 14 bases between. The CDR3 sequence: CASSGRNGGTGELFF. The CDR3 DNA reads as TGTGCCAGCAGCGGCCGGAATGGGGGCACCGGGGAGCTGTTTTTT.

The CDR3: CASRPGLGDEQFF. Here the CDR3 DNA reads TGTGCCAGCAGACCGGGCCTCGGCGATGAGCAGTTCTTC. The rearrangement links TRBV27 to TRBJ2-1; D call uncertain. Germline CDR1 and CDR2: MNHEY and SMNVEV (reference sequence). The CDR3 has 13 amino acids. Trimming took 6 bases from V and 8 from J, leaving 14 bases between them.

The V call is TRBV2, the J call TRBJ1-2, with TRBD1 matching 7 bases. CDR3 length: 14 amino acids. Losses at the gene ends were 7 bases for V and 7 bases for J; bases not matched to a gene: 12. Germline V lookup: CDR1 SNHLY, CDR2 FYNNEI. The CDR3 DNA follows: TGTGCCAGCACTCTACAGGGGAGTTACAGTGGCTACACCTTC. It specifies CASTLQGSYSGYTF.

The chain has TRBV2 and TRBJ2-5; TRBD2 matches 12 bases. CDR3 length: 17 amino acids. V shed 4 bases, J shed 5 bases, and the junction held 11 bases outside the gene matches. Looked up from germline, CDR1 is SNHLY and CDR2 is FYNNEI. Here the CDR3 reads CASSVGLAGGPKETQYF. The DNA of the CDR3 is TGTGCCAGCAGTGTAGGGCTAGCGGGAGGGCCGAAGGAGACCCAGTACTTC.

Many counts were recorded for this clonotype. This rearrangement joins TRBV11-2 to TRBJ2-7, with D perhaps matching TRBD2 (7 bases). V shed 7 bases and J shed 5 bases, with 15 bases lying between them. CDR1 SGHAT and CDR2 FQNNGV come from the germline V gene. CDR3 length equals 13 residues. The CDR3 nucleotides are TGTGCCAGCAAGAGGGGGGGCAGGGACGAGCAGTACTTC. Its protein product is CASKRGGRDEQYF.

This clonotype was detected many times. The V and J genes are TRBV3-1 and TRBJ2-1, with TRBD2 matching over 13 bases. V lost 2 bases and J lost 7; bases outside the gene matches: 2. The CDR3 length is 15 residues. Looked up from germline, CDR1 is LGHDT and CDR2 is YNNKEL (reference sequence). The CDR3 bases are TGTGCCAGCAGCCAACGGACTAGCGGGGGTAATGAGCAGTTCTTC. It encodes CASSQRTSGGNEQFF.

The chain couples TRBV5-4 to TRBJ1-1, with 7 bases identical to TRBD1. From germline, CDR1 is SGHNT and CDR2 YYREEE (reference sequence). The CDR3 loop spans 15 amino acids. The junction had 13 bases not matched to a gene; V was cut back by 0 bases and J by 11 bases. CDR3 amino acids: CASSLALQGPGDAFF. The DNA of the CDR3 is TGTGCCAGCAGCTTGGCCTTACAGGGGCCTGGGGATGCTTTCTTT.

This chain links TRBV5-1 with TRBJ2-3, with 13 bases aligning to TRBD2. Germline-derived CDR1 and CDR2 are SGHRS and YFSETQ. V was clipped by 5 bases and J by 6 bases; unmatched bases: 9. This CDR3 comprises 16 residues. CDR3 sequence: CASRTGLAGVVDTQYF. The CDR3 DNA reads TGCGCCAGCAGGACTGGACTAGCGGGAGTTGTGGATACGCAGTATTTT.

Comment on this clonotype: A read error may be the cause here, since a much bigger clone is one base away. The CDR3 loop reads CANSQDGDRLYGYTF. In DNA form, the CDR3 reads TGTGCCAACAGCCAAGATGGGGACAGGCTCTATGGCTACACCTTC. This chain links TRBV3-1 with TRBJ1-2, with 8 bases identical to TRBD1. The CDR3 is made up of 15 amino acids. Germline V gene sequence: CDR1 LGHDT, CDR2 YNNKEL (reference sequence).

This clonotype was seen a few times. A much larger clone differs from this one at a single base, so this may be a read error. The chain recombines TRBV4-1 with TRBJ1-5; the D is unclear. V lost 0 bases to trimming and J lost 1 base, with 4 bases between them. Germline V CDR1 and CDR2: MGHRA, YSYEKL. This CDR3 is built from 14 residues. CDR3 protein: CASSQDRSNQPQHF. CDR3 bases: TGCGCCAGCAGCCAAGATCGGAGCAATCAGCCCCAGCATTTT.

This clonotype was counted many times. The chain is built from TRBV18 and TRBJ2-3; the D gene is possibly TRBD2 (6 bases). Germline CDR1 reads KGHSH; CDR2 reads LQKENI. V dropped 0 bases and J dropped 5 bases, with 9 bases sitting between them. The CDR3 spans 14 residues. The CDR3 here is CASSPPSGEDTQYF. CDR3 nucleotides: TGTGCCAGCTCACCACCGTCGGGAGAAGATACGCAGTATTTT.

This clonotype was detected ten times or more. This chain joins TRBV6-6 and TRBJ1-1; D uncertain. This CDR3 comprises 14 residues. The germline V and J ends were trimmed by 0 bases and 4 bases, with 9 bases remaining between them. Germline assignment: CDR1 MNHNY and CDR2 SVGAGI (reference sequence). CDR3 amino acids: CASSYSGASTEAFF. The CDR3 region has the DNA TGTGCCAGCAGTTACTCGGGCGCGTCCACTGAAGCTTTCTTT.

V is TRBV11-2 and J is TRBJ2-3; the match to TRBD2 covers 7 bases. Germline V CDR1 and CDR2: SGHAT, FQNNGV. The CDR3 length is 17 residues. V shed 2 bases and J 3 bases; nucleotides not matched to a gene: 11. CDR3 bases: TGTGCCAGCAGCTTAAATAGTGGACTAGGCCTAACAGATACGCAGTATTTT. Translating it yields CASSLNSGLGLTDTQYF.

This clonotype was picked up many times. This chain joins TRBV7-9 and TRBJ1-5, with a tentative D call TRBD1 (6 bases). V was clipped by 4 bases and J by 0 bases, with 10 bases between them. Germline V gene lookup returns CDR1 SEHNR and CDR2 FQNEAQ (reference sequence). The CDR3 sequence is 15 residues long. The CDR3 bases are TGTGCCAGCAGCTCAGGGACAAATAGCAATCAGCCCCAGCATTTT. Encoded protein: CASSSGTNSNQPQHF.

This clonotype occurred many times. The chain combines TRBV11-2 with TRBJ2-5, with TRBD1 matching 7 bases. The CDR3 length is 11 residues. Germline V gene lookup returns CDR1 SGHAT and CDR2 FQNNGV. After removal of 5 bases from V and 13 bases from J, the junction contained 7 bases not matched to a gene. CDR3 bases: TGTGCCAGCAGCGAAGGGGGCGTCGGGTACTTC. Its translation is CASSEGGVGYF.

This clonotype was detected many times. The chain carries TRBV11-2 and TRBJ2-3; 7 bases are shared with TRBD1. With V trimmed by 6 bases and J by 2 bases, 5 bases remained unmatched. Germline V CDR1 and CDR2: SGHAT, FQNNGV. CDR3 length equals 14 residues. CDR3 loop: CASSTGQFTDTQYF. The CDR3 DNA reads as TGTGCCAGCAGTACGGGACAGTTCACAGATACGCAGTATTTT. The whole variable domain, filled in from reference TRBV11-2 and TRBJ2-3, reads EAGVAQSPRYKIIEKRQSVAFWCNPISGHATLYWYQQILGQGPKLLIQFQNNGVVDDSQLPKDRFSAERLKGVDSTLKIQPAKLEDSAVYLCASSTGQFTDTQYFGPGTRLTVL.

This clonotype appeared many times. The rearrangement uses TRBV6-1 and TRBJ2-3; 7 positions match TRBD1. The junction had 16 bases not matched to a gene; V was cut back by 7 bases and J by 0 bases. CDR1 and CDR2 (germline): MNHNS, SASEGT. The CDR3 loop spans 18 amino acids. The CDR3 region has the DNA TGTGCCAGCATCTCCGGGACAGCGGATGTTTCTAGCACAGATACGCAGTATTTT. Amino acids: CASISGTADVSSTDTQYF.

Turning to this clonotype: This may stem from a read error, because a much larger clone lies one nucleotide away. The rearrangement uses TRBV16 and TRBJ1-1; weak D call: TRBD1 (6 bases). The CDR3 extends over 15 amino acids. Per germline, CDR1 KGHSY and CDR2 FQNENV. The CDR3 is CVSSRAGAGDTEAFF. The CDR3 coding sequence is TGTGTCAGCAGCCGGGCGGGGGCAGGGGACACTGAAGCTTTCTTT.

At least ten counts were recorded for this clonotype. As DNA, the CDR3 is TGTGCCAGCAGCCAAGCAGATACGCAGTATTTT. It is translated as CASSQADTQYF. V gene TRBV3-1 combines with J gene TRBJ2-3; D uncertain. The CDR3 consists of 11 residues. The germline CDR1 and CDR2 sequences are LGHDT and YNNKEL (reference sequence). The V gene lost 1 base and the J gene lost 4 bases, with 0 bases spanning the gap.